The 7 T cell receptor beta chains below come from one sample, sequenced in a study of blood T cell repertoires in COVID-19. Generated by immunoSEQ multiplex PCR, the TCRdb table keeps only in-frame clones and is missing some. The table lists roughly 420,000 clones, over 75% of them singletons. The sample taken for sequencing was PBMCs or T cells enriched from blood (not recorded which). The source is a woman aged 25 to 39 with acute COVID-19.

The V call is TRBV7-2, the J call TRBJ1-1, with D hard to call. The V and J ends lost 1 base and 7 bases respectively, with 10 bases between them. In germline, CDR1 is SGHTA, CDR2 FQGNSA. This CDR3 is built from 13 residues. The CDR3 sequence is CASSLVTPGEAFF. The CDR3 bases are TGTGCCAGCAGCTTAGTGACCCCAGGTGAAGCTTTCTTT.

The CDR3 here is CASSQDRVLNTEAFF. The CDR3, as DNA: TGTGCCAGCAGCCAAGACAGGGTTTTGAACACTGAAGCTTTCTTT. The V and J genes are TRBV4-2 and TRBJ1-1; perhaps TRBD1 as D (5 bases). The CDR3 loop spans 15 amino acids. Germline assignment: CDR1 LGHNA and CDR2 YNFKEQ. Trimming removed 0 bases from V and 0 bases from J, with 8 bases in between.

The chain employs TRBV27 and TRBJ2-1, with 9 bases identical to TRBD2. Trimming cost V 1 base and J 5 bases; bases outside gene matches: 6. The CDR3 extends over 16 amino acids. Germline loops: CDR1 MNHEY, CDR2 SMNVEV (reference sequence). The chain's CDR3 is CASSLLPGLADNEQFF. The CDR3, as DNA: TGTGCCAGCAGTTTATTACCGGGACTAGCTGACAATGAGCAGTTCTTC.

The chain recombines TRBV3-1 (or the pseudogene TRBV3-2) with TRBJ2-2; 7 bases are a match to TRBD2. This CDR3 region has 18 residues. The V gene's germline CDR1 is LGHDT and CDR2 YNNKEL (reference sequence). The junction had 8 bases not matched to a gene; V was cut back by 1 base and J by 0 bases. The CDR3: CASSQGDPGGTNTGELFF. CDR3 in DNA: TGTGCCAGCAGCCAAGGCGATCCGGGGGGTACGAACACCGGGGAGCTGTTTTTT.

The V call is TRBV3-1 (or the pseudogene TRBV3-2), the J call TRBJ2-1, with a weak D call TRBD2 (6 bases). This CDR3 has 18 residues. In germline, CDR1 is LGHDT, CDR2 YNNKEL (reference sequence). V was clipped by 4 bases and J by 6 bases, with 25 bases between them. DNA of the CDR3: TGTGCCAGCAGCCCGTTTCGGGCAGGTCCGGTGGGGGGCAATGAGCAGTTCTTC. It translates to CASSPFRAGPVGGNEQFF.

This chain connects TRBV23-1 to TRBJ1-5, with D perhaps matching TRBD1 (5 bases). TRBV23-1 qualifies as an ORF whose function is uncertain. Trimming stripped 2 bases from V and 1 base from J, with 15 bases between. The CDR3 has 17 residues. The DNA for the CDR3 is TGCGCCAGCAGTCAAAATTTGGGGGACTTGAGCAATCAGCCCCAGCATTTT. Translation: CASSQNLGDLSNQPQHF.

J is TRBJ1-2 and V is TRBV2; D possibly corresponds to TRBD1 (5 bases). The CDR3 contains 14 residues. V was pared by 7 bases and J by 4 bases, with 16 bases between. Germline V CDR1 and CDR2: SNHLY, FYNNEI. CDR3: CASIRSGFAYGYTF. As DNA, the CDR3 is TGTGCCAGCATTCGCTCAGGGTTTGCCTATGGCTACACCTTC.